Below, 26 T cell receptor beta chains from the same sample are listed, as sequenced in a study of cytomegalovirus exposure and HLA in healthy donors. This PCR relied on a set of 60 Vbeta primers and 13 Jbeta primers. TCRdb keeps only in-frame clones here, not all; method: immunoSEQ multiplex PCR. This repertoire shows under 200,000 clones, 55% to 70% found once; its top ten account for around 3%. What was sequenced was PBMCs. The receptors derive from a woman in her forties in good health and CMV-seropositive.

The V call is TRBV7-8, the J call TRBJ1-2, with D possibly TRBD1 on 5 matching bases. Deletions cut 5 bases from V and 1 base from J, with 8 bases between. This CDR3 is built from 13 residues. Germline loops: CDR1 SGHVS, CDR2 FQNEAQ. The CDR3 DNA reads TGTGCCAGCAGCCCCGACAGTAACTATGGCTACACCTTC. Translation: CASSPDSNYGYTF. Full variable domain (rest looked up from reference TRBV7-8 and TRBJ1-2): GAGVSQSPRYKVAKRGQDVALRCDPISGHVSLFWYQQALGQGPEFLTYFQNEAQLDKSGLPSDRFFAERPEGSVSTLKIQRTQQEDSAVYLCASSPDSNYGYTFGSGTRLTVV.

This clone appeared once. V is TRBV9 and J is TRBJ2-3; D possibly corresponds to TRBD1 (5 bases). CDR3 length: 15 amino acids. Trimming took off 1 base at V and 0 bases at J, with 9 bases between the two ends. Germline assignment: CDR1 SGDLS and CDR2 YYNGEE. This CDR3 is CASSVPRGSTDTQYF. The CDR3 DNA reads TGTGCCAGCAGCGTACCTAGGGGAAGCACAGATACGCAGTATTTT.

The chain has TRBV7-2 and TRBJ2-3; TRBD2 matches 7 bases. The CDR3 is 16 amino acids. Germline trimming cut 1 base from V and 2 bases from J; bases unmatched to any gene: 6. Per the germline V gene, CDR1 is SGHTA and CDR2 is FQGNSA. The CDR3 is CASSLESGATTDTQYF. The CDR3 DNA reads as TGTGCCAGCAGCTTAGAAAGCGGGGCAACCACAGATACGCAGTATTTT.

The chain uses TRBV2 and TRBJ1-2, with 7 bases fitting TRBD1. The CDR3 is 12 residues long. V dropped 6 bases and J dropped 7; count of bases not matched to a gene: 5. The germline V gene encodes CDR1 SNHLY and CDR2 FYNNEI. CDR3 sequence: CASRPTGTGYTF. CDR3 nucleotides: TGTGCCAGCAGGCCGACAGGGACTGGCTACACCTTC.

The chain is built from TRBV5-4 and TRBJ1-1; D is unclear. V shed 4 bases and J shed 4 bases, with 14 bases lying between them. Germline V gene sequence: CDR1 SGHNT, CDR2 YYREEE (reference sequence). CDR3 length: 14 amino acids. The CDR3 nucleotides are TGTGCCAGCAGCCTTTTCGGGGTGGGCACTGAAGCTTTCTTT. Residues: CASSLFGVGTEAFF.

V and J are TRBV10-3 and TRBJ2-1; 9 positions agree with TRBD2. Per germline, CDR1 ENHRY and CDR2 SYGVKD. There are 14 residues in the CDR3. With 10 bases clipped from V and 10 bases from J, the junction kept 14 bases outside the gene matches. This CDR3 is CASIAGEVQGEQFF. For the CDR3, the DNA is TGTGCCAGCATAGCGGGAGAGGTACAAGGAGAGCAGTTCTTC.

The CDR3 region is CASSLEVAGGLYEQYF. CDR3 in DNA: TGTGCCAGCAGCTTAGAGGTAGCGGGAGGCCTCTACGAGCAGTACTTC. V usage is TRBV7-2 and J usage is TRBJ2-7; TRBD2 agrees at 10 bases. Germline CDR1 SGHTA, CDR2 FQGNSA. The CDR3 extends over 16 amino acids. V trimming: 1 base; J trimming: 3 bases; junction bases outside the gene matches: 6. The complete variable domain, with remaining parts taken from reference TRBV7-2 and TRBJ2-7, reads GAGVSQSPSNKVTEKGKDVELRCDPISGHTALYWYRQSLGQGLEFLIYFQGNSAPDKSGLPSDRFSAERTGGSVSTLTIQRTQQEDSAVYLCASSLEVAGGLYEQYFGPGTRLTVT.

This clone was seen once. The chain's CDR3 is CASSKGDGTEAFF. The DNA of the CDR3 is TGTGCCAGCAGCAAGGGGGACGGCACTGAAGCTTTCTTT. The V gene is TRBV7-3, the J gene TRBJ1-1; a weak D match, TRBD1 (6 bases). V lost 5 bases and J 4 bases, leaving 11 bases between the germline ends. Germline V CDR1 and CDR2: SGHTA, FQGTGA. The CDR3 sequence is 13 residues long.

The chain couples TRBV27 to TRBJ1-2, with D maybe TRBD1 (5 bases). CDR3 length: 14 residues. V gave up 6 bases and J gave up 5 bases, with 16 bases separating them. CDR1 and CDR2 (germline): MNHEY, SMNVEV (reference sequence). Here the CDR3 reads CASSPRWEGYGYTF. Written as DNA, the CDR3 is TGTGCCAGCAGCCCTAGATGGGAGGGGTATGGCTACACCTTC.

The chain's CDR3 is CASKTRGLTDRSYNEQFF. CDR3 nucleotide sequence: TGTGCCAGTAAAACCCGCGGCCTTACGGACAGGAGCTACAATGAGCAGTTCTTC. The chain combines TRBV19 with TRBJ2-1; 7 bases align to TRBD1. The V segment lost 7 bases and the J segment 3 bases; nucleotides outside the gene matches: 18. This CDR3 contains 18 residues. The germline V gene has CDR1 LNHDA and CDR2 SQIVND (reference sequence).

The table lists this clone with a count of one. This rearrangement joins TRBV5-4 to TRBJ2-5; maybe TRBD2 (6 bases). Matching the DNA end better, TRBJ2-7 makes the J call doubtful. The germline CDR1 and CDR2 sequences are SGHNT and YYREEE (reference sequence). This CDR3 has 17 amino acids. The chain's CDR3 is CASSRRLNPEGIPEQYF. CDR3 nucleotide sequence: TGTGCCAGCAGCCGAAGACTCAACCCGGAGGGGATCCCCGAGCAGTACTTC.

J is TRBJ2-1 and V is TRBV29-1; TRBD2 agrees at 11 bases. The V gene end was trimmed by 4 bases and the J gene end by 5 bases; junction bases not matched to a gene: 4. In germline, CDR1 is SQVTM, CDR2 ANQGSEA. This CDR3 has 14 residues. The CDR3 spells CSVARLAGNNEQFF. In DNA form, the CDR3 reads TGCAGCGTTGCCAGACTAGCGGGGAACAATGAGCAGTTCTTC.

This clone has more than one count but fewer than ten. The sample has other DNA sequences that encode this CDR3 too. The gene calls are TRBV6-5 and TRBJ1-4; TRBD1 is a possible D gene (6 bases). The CDR3 is 12 residues long. CDR1 is MNHEY and CDR2 is SVGAGI in the germline V gene. The V end was cut by 11 bases, the J end by 5 bases, with 12 bases between. The CDR3 DNA reads as TGTGCCTCCCGAGGGGGAAATGAAAAACTGTTTTTT. Its protein is CASRGGNEKLFF.

This sequence joins TRBV18 and TRBJ2-1, with TRBD1 as a possible D gene (6 bases). The germline gives CDR1 KGHSH, CDR2 LQKENI. Trimming shortened V by 8 bases and J by 10 bases, and 9 bases separated the two germline ends. This CDR3 has 10 amino acids. Here the CDR3 DNA reads TGTGCCAGCCACGGGACAGAGCAGTTCTTC. This translates into CASHGTEQFF.

The chain combines TRBV9 with TRBJ1-3; tentatively, D is TRBD1 (5 bases). The CDR3 spans 15 residues. CDR1 and CDR2 (germline): SGDLS, YYNGEE. With 4 bases removed from V and 0 bases from J, the gap between germline ends came to 11 bases. The chain's CDR3 is CASSPAGISGNTIYF. The CDR3 DNA sequence: TGTGCCAGCAGCCCGGCAGGGATCTCTGGAAACACCATATATTTT.

This clone came up a few times. This sequence joins TRBV5-1 and TRBJ2-5; D is perhaps TRBD1 (6 bases). This CDR3 has 15 residues. V was trimmed by 4 bases and J by 5 bases, leaving 18 bases between them. Germline V gene data show CDR1 as SGHRS and CDR2 as YFSETQ. The CDR3 here is CASSPRGGGAETQYF. CDR3 DNA sequence: TGCGCCAGCAGCCCCCGTGGGGGCGGCGCGGAGACCCAGTACTTC. Full variable domain (remainder filled in from reference TRBV5-1 and TRBJ2-5): KAGVTQTPRYLIKTRGQQVTLSCSPISGHRSVSWYQQTPGQGLQFLFEYFSETQRNKGNFPGRFSGRQFSNSRSEMNVSTLELGDSALYLCASSPRGGGAETQYFGPGTRLLVL.

The chain is built from TRBV18 and TRBJ1-1; D might be TRBD1 (5 bases). V lost 11 bases and J 1 base, leaving 11 bases between the germline ends. In germline, CDR1 is KGHSH, CDR2 LQKENI. The CDR3 extends over 12 amino acids. The CDR3 bases are TGTGCCGGCAGGGCCTCGAACACTGAAGCTTTCTTT. Its protein is CAGRASNTEAFF.

The J gene is TRBJ2-1, the V gene TRBV27; TRBD2 might be the D (5 bases). The CDR3 is made up of 14 amino acids. Trimming took 7 bases from V and 9 from J, leaving 19 bases between them. Looked up from germline, CDR1 is MNHEY and CDR2 is SMNVEV (reference sequence). CDR3 protein: CASTLSPGYGEQFF. For the CDR3, the DNA is TGTGCCAGCACCCTTTCACCGGGATACGGTGAGCAGTTCTTC.

This clone came up once. The chain combines TRBV7-3 with TRBJ2-3; the match to TRBD2 covers 16 bases. This CDR3 has 16 amino acids. After removal of 3 bases from V and 4 bases from J, the junction contained 1 base not matched to a gene. Germline V CDR1 and CDR2: SGHTA, FQGTGA. CDR3: CASSLGLAGGADTQYF. CDR3 coding DNA: TGTGCCAGCAGCTTGGGACTAGCGGGAGGGGCAGATACGCAGTATTTT.

The count of this clone is one. The chain is built from TRBV9 and TRBJ2-1; 11 positions agree with TRBD2. V trimming: 4 bases; J trimming: 8 bases; junction bases outside the gene matches: 5. Looked up from germline, CDR1 is SGDLS and CDR2 is YYNGEE. CDR3 length: 14 residues. The CDR3 DNA reads TGTGCCAGCAGCATAACTAGCGGGAGCTATGAGCAGTTCTTC. Translating gives CASSITSGSYEQFF.

The J gene is TRBJ2-2, the V gene TRBV6-5, with a possible D match to TRBD1 (5 bases). The CDR3 runs to 15 residues. Trimming shortened V by 4 bases and J by 3 bases, and 12 bases separated the two germline ends. Germline V lookup: CDR1 MNHEY, CDR2 SVGAGI. DNA for the CDR3: TGTGCCAGCAGTTGGTCAGACAGTTACACCGGGGAGCTGTTTTTT. This codes for CASSWSDSYTGELFF.

The rearrangement links TRBV7-9 to TRBJ2-2; D perhaps matches TRBD2 (6 bases). The CDR3 totals 16 residues. In germline, CDR1 is SEHNR, CDR2 FQNEAQ (reference sequence). With 1 base removed from V and 0 bases from J, the gap between germline ends came to 9 bases. The CDR3 loop is CASSLVPGANTGELFF. The CDR3, as DNA: TGTGCCAGCAGCTTAGTCCCGGGGGCGAACACCGGGGAGCTGTTTTTT.

The rearrangement uses TRBV7-2 and TRBJ2-3, with D tentatively TRBD2 (5 bases). V was shortened by 2 bases and J by 2 bases, with 11 bases between the two germline ends. Per the germline V gene, CDR1 is SGHTA and CDR2 is FQGNSA. The CDR3 length is 15 residues. CDR3 sequence: CASSLRLAATDTQYF. The CDR3 bases are TGTGCCAGCAGCTTACGGCTAGCAGCCACAGATACGCAGTATTTT.

The rearrangement links TRBV5-1 to TRBJ1-3; the D gene is possibly TRBD1 (5 bases). The germline CDR1 and CDR2 sequences are SGHRS and YFSETQ. V gave up 5 bases and J gave up 1 base, with 10 bases separating them. This CDR3 has 14 residues. The CDR3 region has the DNA TGCGCCAGCAGTGGGGAGGGGTCTGGAAACACCATATATTTT. Translated, it gives CASSGEGSGNTIYF.

This clone was counted once. This chain joins TRBV5-1 and TRBJ1-1; 8 bases fit TRBD1. Germline trimming cut 4 bases from V and 4 bases from J; bases unmatched to any gene: 6. In germline, CDR1 is SGHRS, CDR2 YFSETQ. The CDR3 runs 14 residues. The CDR3 here is CASSAQGGSTEAFF. As DNA, the CDR3 is TGCGCCAGCAGCGCACAGGGGGGTAGCACTGAAGCTTTCTTT.

V and J are TRBV19 and TRBJ2-5; D might be TRBD2 (6 bases). The CDR3 runs 15 residues. The germline V gene has CDR1 LNHDA and CDR2 SQIVND (reference sequence). Deletions cut 1 base from V and 2 bases from J, with 11 bases between. This CDR3 is CASSIVGRGQETQYF. DNA for the CDR3: TGTGCCAGTAGTATAGTGGGGCGGGGTCAAGAGACCCAGTACTTC.